The 32 T cell receptor beta chains reported below all come from one sample, sequenced in a study of molecular identifiers for immune sequencing clone quantification. Via MiXCR, TCRdb re-called the PCR reads, giving one row per CDR3 protein. The repertoire holds approximately 550,000 distinct CDR3 sequences, with 20% to 25% as singletons. The sequencing input was naive CD8+ T cells from blood, with Jurkat cell RNA spiked in. Stated subset: FACS-sorted CD8+CD4-CCR7+CD45RA+ naive T cells. Receptor source: a human donor in good health. Some libraries in this study had Jurkat cell RNA spiked in.

The chain has TRBV27 and TRBJ1-6; TRBD1 aligns across 7 bases. V dropped 11 bases and J dropped 6; count of bases not matched to a gene: 10. Germline assignment: CDR1 MNHEY and CDR2 SMNVEV (reference sequence). The CDR3 is 14 amino acids. CDR3 region: CARPRGQVNSPLHF. CDR3 sequence (DNA): TGTGCCCGACCACGAGGACAGGTTAATTCACCCCTCCACTTT.

This clonotype turned up a few times. The chain recombines TRBV9 with TRBJ1-1, with a tentative D call TRBD1 (5 bases). Germline V gene data show CDR1 as SGDLS and CDR2 as YYNGEE. V was trimmed by 3 bases and J by 10 bases, leaving 13 bases between them. The CDR3 sequence is 12 residues long. CDR3 region: CASSDTGGGAFF. The CDR3 DNA sequence: TGTGCCAGCAGCGATACCGGGGGGGGAGCTTTCTTT.

In this sample, this clonotype turned up many times. J is TRBJ2-7 and V is TRBV28, with D tentatively TRBD1 (5 bases). CDR1 MDHEN and CDR2 SYDVKM come from the germline V gene. V lost 6 bases, J lost 2 bases, and 14 bases lay in between. The CDR3 is 14 amino acids. In DNA, the CDR3 is TGTGCCAGCAGCTCCTGGGGCAGGACCTACGAGCAGTACTTC. Its protein is CASSSWGRTYEQYF.

This rearrangement joins TRBV7-9 to TRBJ1-2; 8 bases line up with TRBD1. The CDR3 sequence is 15 residues long. V shed 5 bases, J shed 6 bases, and the junction held 11 bases outside the gene matches. CDR1 is SEHNR and CDR2 is FQNEAQ in the germline V gene (reference sequence). In nucleotides, the CDR3 is TGTGCCAGCAGCCTTACGGACAGGGAAATCCATGGCTACACCTTC. Its protein product is CASSLTDREIHGYTF.

The chain employs TRBV6-2 or TRBV6-3 and TRBJ2-3; 7 bases align to TRBD2. CDR1 is MNHEY and CDR2 is SVGEGT in the germline V gene. The CDR3 totals 19 residues. V shed 0 bases, J shed 0 bases, and the junction held 12 bases outside the gene matches. Here the CDR3 reads CASSYSNEPSGASTDTQYF. CDR3 DNA sequence: TGTGCCAGCAGTTACTCGAACGAACCTAGCGGAGCTAGCACAGATACGCAGTATTTT.

This chain connects TRBV7-6 to TRBJ2-7, with TRBD1 as a possible D gene (6 bases). Germline CDR1 SGHVS, CDR2 FNYEAQ. The length of the CDR3 is 15 residues. Trimming took off 6 bases at V and 5 bases at J, with 20 bases between the two ends. Here the CDR3 reads CASSWTQGLGDEQYF. The CDR3 DNA is TGTGCCAGCAGTTGGACACAGGGCCTTGGAGACGAGCAGTACTTC. Based on the CDR3 plus reference TRBV7-6 and TRBJ2-7, the full variable domain is GAGVSQSPRYKVTKRGQDVALRCDPISGHVSLYWYRQALGQGPEFLTYFNYEAQQDKSGLPNDRFSAERPEGSISTLTIQRTEQRDSAMYRCASSWTQGLGDEQYFGPGTRLTVT.

This clonotype was detected ten times or more. J is TRBJ2-3 and V is TRBV7-9; the D gene is possibly TRBD2 (5 bases). The CDR3 extends over 12 amino acids. V lost 5 bases and J lost 8, with 11 bases in between. Germline V gene data show CDR1 as SEHNR and CDR2 as FQNEAQ (reference sequence). The CDR3 DNA reads TGTGCCAGCAGCCCCGGGATGCCTACGCAGTATTTT. Translating gives CASSPGMPTQYF.

The sample holds a few counts of this clonotype. V gene TRBV11-2 combines with J gene TRBJ1-4; D remains unclear. V lost 5 bases, J lost 2 bases, and 15 bases lay in between. This CDR3 spans 16 amino acids. Germline CDR1 SGHAT, CDR2 FQNNGV. CDR3 coding DNA: TGTGCCAGCAGCCCCCCCATGGTCGATACTAATGAAAAACTGTTTTTT. Amino acids: CASSPPMVDTNEKLFF.

This clonotype was seen ten or more times. The CDR3 spells CASTPPQNTGELFF. The CDR3 DNA reads TGTGCCAGCACCCCTCCACAGAACACCGGGGAGCTGTTTTTT. The chain carries TRBV7-9 and TRBJ2-2; D unclear. This CDR3 is 14 amino acids long. CDR1 and CDR2 from the germline V gene are SEHNR and FQNEAQ (reference sequence). V lost 7 bases and J 1 base, leaving 10 bases between the germline ends.

Turning to this clonotype: This may stem from a read error, because a much larger clone lies one nucleotide away. The chain links TRBV6-6 to TRBJ2-7, with D possibly TRBD2 on 5 matching bases. V lost 6 bases to trimming and J lost 2 bases, with 14 bases between them. Per germline, CDR1 MNHNY and CDR2 SVGAGI (reference sequence). The length of the CDR3 is 14 residues. Here the CDR3 DNA reads TGTGCCAGCAGATTTTCGGGAAGCCCCTACGAGCAGTACTTC. It is translated as CASRFSGSPYEQYF.

This clonotype was seen ten or more times. The chain employs TRBV6-5 and TRBJ2-1, with D perhaps matching TRBD2 (5 bases). There are 12 residues in the CDR3. Germline CDR1 MNHEY, CDR2 SVGAGI. V was cut by 6 bases and J by 14 bases, with 17 bases left in between. CDR3 nucleotides: TGTGCCAGCAGCAAAGGAGGCTTCGGGGAGTTCTTC. Protein sequence: CASSKGGFGEFF.

This clonotype was seen more than once but under ten times. J is TRBJ1-6 and V is TRBV10-1; TRBD1 matches 7 bases. This CDR3 is 15 amino acids long. The germline CDR1 and CDR2 sequences are WNHNN and SYGVQD (reference sequence). Germline trimming cut 2 bases from V and 9 bases from J; bases unmatched to any gene: 7. The CDR3: CASSEHRQGGSPLHF. The CDR3, as DNA: TGCGCCAGCAGTGAGCACCGACAGGGCGGTTCACCCCTCCACTTT.

This clonotype was recorded many times. The chain joins TRBV6-2 or TRBV6-3 to TRBJ2-1, with D perhaps TRBD1 (5 bases). Germline CDR1 is MNHEY and CDR2 is SVGEGT. The CDR3 spans 11 residues. Trimming cost V 8 bases and J 9 bases, with 11 bases left between them. CDR3 in amino acids: CASFQGSEQFF. The CDR3 nucleotides are TGTGCCAGCTTCCAGGGAAGTGAGCAGTTCTTC.

J is TRBJ1-1 and V is TRBV10-3; a weak D match, TRBD1 (5 bases). CDR3 size: 14 residues. Germline-derived CDR1 and CDR2 are ENHRY and SYGVKD. The V end was cut by 4 bases, the J end by 5 bases, with 14 bases between. CDR3 residues: CAISVGRAETEAFF. In DNA form, the CDR3 reads TGTGCCATCAGTGTGGGACGGGCCGAAACTGAAGCTTTCTTT.

This clonotype was counted at least ten times. This chain joins TRBV7-9 and TRBJ1-5; D uncertain. V was shortened by 0 bases and J by 7 bases, with 7 bases between the two germline ends. CDR1 and CDR2 from the germline V gene are SEHNR and FQNEAQ (reference sequence). CDR3 size: 13 residues. The CDR3 spells CASSLADWQPQHF. The CDR3 coding sequence is TGTGCCAGCAGCTTAGCGGATTGGCAGCCCCAGCATTTT.

CDR3 bases: TGTGCCAGCAGTTTAAATCCCGGGGTTATCACCGGGGAGCTGTTTTTT. Translating gives CASSLNPGVITGELFF. The rearrangement uses TRBV12-3 or TRBV12-4 and TRBJ2-2, with D possibly being TRBD2 (5 bases). V dropped 2 bases and J dropped 4 bases, with 14 bases sitting between them. There are 16 residues in the CDR3.

V is TRBV11-2 and J is TRBJ1-4; D is unresolved. The V end was cut by 5 bases, the J end by 0 bases, with 10 bases between. Per germline, CDR1 SGHAT and CDR2 FQNNGV. The CDR3 spans 15 residues. The CDR3 region is CASSEQRSTNEKLFF. CDR3 DNA: TGTGCCAGCAGCGAACAGCGCTCAACTAATGAAAAACTGTTTTTT. Using reference TRBV11-2 and TRBJ1-4 for the parts outside the CDR3, the full variable domain is EAGVAQSPRYKIIEKRQSVAFWCNPISGHATLYWYQQILGQGPKLLIQFQNNGVVDDSQLPKDRFSAERLKGVDSTLKIQPAKLEDSAVYLCASSEQRSTNEKLFFGSGTQLSVL.

This clonotype occurred many times. J is TRBJ1-2 and V is TRBV7-9; tentatively, D is TRBD1 (5 bases). The CDR3 extends over 14 amino acids. V lost 1 base, J lost 4 bases, and 10 bases lay in between. CDR1 is SEHNR, CDR2 FQNEAQ, per germline (reference sequence). In DNA, the CDR3 is TGTGCCAGCAGCTTAGTTGCGACAGCCTATGGCTACACCTTC. Its protein product is CASSLVATAYGYTF.

This clonotype came up many times. CDR3: CAWSEGVSGNQPQHF. The CDR3 DNA sequence: TGTGCCTGGAGTGAAGGGGTTTCGGGCAATCAGCCCCAGCATTTT. This chain joins TRBV30 and TRBJ1-5; tentative D call: TRBD1 (5 bases). Germline CDR1 reads GTSNPN; CDR2 reads SVGIG (reference sequence). V lost 1 base to trimming and J lost 2 bases, with 12 bases between them. CDR3 length equals 15 residues.

V is TRBV7-9 and J is TRBJ2-5; the match to TRBD1 covers 7 bases. J was trimmed by 5 bases and V by 4 bases; bases with no gene match: 25. Per germline, CDR1 SEHNR and CDR2 FQNEAQ (reference sequence). The CDR3 runs 20 residues. The CDR3 nucleotides are TGTGCCAGCAGCTCCCCGCCGCGACAGGGTGCCACCATCACGCCGGAGACCCAGTACTTC. The encoded protein is CASSSPPRQGATITPETQYF.

A few counts support this clonotype. The chain carries TRBV24-1 and TRBJ2-1; possible D gene TRBD1, 5 bases. From germline, CDR1 is KGHDR and CDR2 SFDVKD. The CDR3 runs 12 residues. With 2 bases removed from V and 9 bases from J, the gap between germline ends came to 7 bases. CDR3 bases: TGTGCCACCAGTGATTCAGGGTTTGAGCAGTTCTTC. Translating it yields CATSDSGFEQFF.

This clonotype was detected many times. The rearrangement joins TRBV14 to TRBJ1-4; 9 nucleotides match TRBD1. Germline V gene data show CDR1 as SGHDN and CDR2 as FVKESK. The V gene end was trimmed by 3 bases and the J gene end by 8 bases; junction bases not matched to a gene: 13. The length of the CDR3 is 17 residues. In DNA, the CDR3 is TGTGCCAGCAGCCAGTACATCTGGACAGGGGCGACGGAAAAACTGTTTTTT. As protein: CASSQYIWTGATEKLFF.

This clonotype showed up many times. V gene TRBV29-1 combines with J gene TRBJ2-6, with D maybe TRBD2 (5 bases). V lost 6 bases and J 0 bases, leaving 12 bases between the germline ends. The CDR3 sequence is 15 residues long. CDR1 is SQVTM, CDR2 ANQGSEA, per germline. The CDR3 reads CSVSPGTSGANVLTF. Here the CDR3 DNA reads TGCAGCGTGTCCCCGGGAACCTCTGGGGCCAACGTCCTGACTTTC.

This chain links TRBV5-6 with TRBJ1-1, with D possibly being TRBD1 (5 bases). Germline-derived CDR1 and CDR2 are SGHDT and YYEEEE. The CDR3 length is 13 residues. V dropped 0 bases and J dropped 6 bases, with 9 bases sitting between them. The DNA for the CDR3 is TGTGCCAGCAGCTTGGAGGGGACCCCTGAAGCTTTCTTT. Translated: CASSLEGTPEAFF.

This chain links TRBV3-1 with TRBJ2-7; unclear D gene. The CDR3 extends over 14 amino acids. Trimming left V 3 bases short and J 0 bases short, with 9 bases between. CDR1 is LGHDT, CDR2 YNNKEL, per germline (reference sequence). This CDR3 is CASSQGTYSYEQYF. CDR3 DNA: TGTGCCAGCAGCCAGGGCACCTACTCCTACGAGCAGTACTTC.

The genes are TRBV5-4 and TRBJ2-7; D is uncertain. CDR3 length: 14 residues. Trimming shortened V by 4 bases and J by 2 bases, and 13 bases separated the two germline ends. Germline CDR1 reads SGHNT; CDR2 reads YYREEE (reference sequence). CDR3 bases: TGTGCCAGCAGCACTCCCGACGCCACCTACGAGCAGTACTTC. Its protein product is CASSTPDATYEQYF. The full variable domain, its missing parts supplied by reference TRBV5-4 and TRBJ2-7, is ETGVTQSPTHLIKTRGQQVTLRCSSQSGHNTVSWYQQALGQGPQFIFQYYREEENGRGNFPPRFSGLQFPNYSSELNVNALELDDSALYLCASSTPDATYEQYFGPGTRLTVT.

This clonotype has just a few counts. The chain has TRBV6-2 or TRBV6-3 and TRBJ2-7; D perhaps matches TRBD2 (6 bases). This CDR3 region has 14 residues. Trimming removed 2 bases at V and 2 bases at J, with 10 bases between. Germline loops: CDR1 MNHEY, CDR2 SVGEGT. The CDR3 DNA reads as TGTGCCAGCAGTTACAGGGACTTCACCTACGAGCAGTACTTC. Translating it yields CASSYRDFTYEQYF.

Regarding this clonotype: Because the CDR3 is missing its conserved closing phenylalanine or tryptophan, this is likely a read error. This rearrangement joins TRBV16 to TRBJ2-1, with 8 bases that match TRBD2. V shed 1 base and J 0 bases; nucleotides not matched to a gene: 11. Looked up from germline, CDR1 is KGHSY and CDR2 is FQNENV. The CDR3 sequence is 19 residues long. This chain's CDR3 is CASSQFGASGQSSYNEQFL. DNA of the CDR3: TGTGCCAGCAGCCAATTTGGGGCTAGCGGGCAAAGCTCCTACAATGAGCAGTTCCTC.

The chain joins TRBV12-5 to TRBJ1-5; D gene ambiguous. V gave up 4 bases and J gave up 4 bases, with 17 bases separating them. There are 16 residues in the CDR3. CDR1 and CDR2 (germline): LGHNT, FRNRAP. The CDR3 sequence: CASGSLLVDPNQPQHF. In DNA form, the CDR3 reads TGTGCTAGTGGTTCGTTGTTGGTAGATCCAAATCAGCCCCAGCATTTT.

This clonotype was counted between two and nine times. The gene calls are TRBV10-3 and TRBJ2-7; D is possibly TRBD1 (6 bases). The ends were cut back, 8 bases at V and 6 bases at J, with 8 bases in the middle. This CDR3 spans 10 amino acids. Per germline, CDR1 ENHRY and CDR2 SYGVKD. CDR3 amino acids: CAIGTPEQYF. The DNA for the CDR3 is TGTGCCATCGGGACACCCGAGCAGTACTTC.

This clonotype was seen repeatedly, ten times or more. The chain carries TRBV11-2 and TRBJ2-3; TRBD2 agrees at 7 bases. CDR1 and CDR2 from the germline V gene are SGHAT and FQNNGV. The CDR3 is made up of 16 amino acids. The V segment lost 4 bases and the J segment 4 bases; nucleotides outside the gene matches: 11. The CDR3 here is CASSYRGASGPDTQYF. In DNA, the CDR3 is TGTGCCAGCAGCTATCGTGGGGCTAGCGGCCCAGATACGCAGTATTTT.

This clonotype was recorded once. A much larger clone is a single base away; this may be a read error. This chain uses TRBV9 with TRBJ2-2, with D tentatively TRBD1 or TRBD2 (5 bases each). The CDR3 runs 15 residues. CDR1 and CDR2 from the germline V gene are SGDLS and YYNGEE. The V end lost 2 bases, the J end lost 3 bases, and 11 bases lay between the germline ends. CDR3 loop: CASSVSGTDTGELFF. CDR3 bases: TGTGCCAGCAGCGTGTCGGGGACGGACACCGGGGAGCTGTTTTTT.